This passage covers 16 T cell receptor beta chains from one sample sequenced in a study of shared clonotypes between healthy human individuals. Sequenced by immunoSEQ multiplex PCR; TCRdb stores in-frame clones only, minus some. Of about 2.4 million clones in the sample, approximately 93% were seen once. The material sequenced was naive CD4+ T cells from PBMCs. As to subset: CD45RA+ positively selected. The receptors shown here come from a man between 18 and 29 years old in good health. Some clones in this sample may be carry-over from other donors' samples.

This chain links TRBV11-3 with TRBJ2-3, with 8 nucleotides matching TRBD2. This CDR3 has 14 amino acids. Trimming cost V 3 bases and J 2 bases; bases outside gene matches: 1. Per the germline V gene, CDR1 is SGHNT and CDR2 is YENEEA. CDR3 sequence (DNA): TGTGCCAGCAGCTTTAGCGGGACCACAGATACGCAGTATTTT. This translates into CASSFSGTTDTQYF.

This chain links TRBV19 with TRBJ2-7; D gene ambiguous. Trimming pared 4 bases from V and 3 bases from J, leaving 13 bases between. The CDR3 loop spans 14 amino acids. CDR1 is LNHDA, CDR2 SQIVND, per germline (reference sequence). This chain's CDR3 is CASSTRHRLYEQYF. The CDR3 nucleotides are TGTGCCAGTAGTACGAGACATAGACTCTACGAGCAGTACTTC. Supplemented by reference TRBV19 and TRBJ2-7, the full variable domain reads DGGITQSPKYLFRKEGQNVTLSCEQNLNHDAMYWYRQDPGQGLRLIYYSQIVNDFQKGDIAEGYSVSREKKESFPLTVTSAQKNPTAFYLCASSTRHRLYEQYFGPGTRLTVT.

Concerning this clone itself: Different DNA sequences within this sample yield the same CDR3. The gene calls are TRBV7-2 and TRBJ1-1, with a possible D match to TRBD1 (5 bases). Germline loops: CDR1 SGHTA, CDR2 FQGNSA. The V gene lost 1 base and the J gene lost 4 bases, with 7 bases spanning the gap. The CDR3 length is 13 residues. The CDR3 nucleotides read TGTGCCAGCAGCTTAGGCGGGGGCACTGAAGCTTTCTTT. Translating gives CASSLGGGTEAFF.

This rearrangement joins TRBV7-6 to TRBJ2-6; possible D gene TRBD2, 6 bases. The CDR3 contains 17 residues. The V gene's germline CDR1 is SGHVS and CDR2 FNYEAQ. Deletions cut 4 bases from V and 0 bases from J, with 13 bases between. DNA for the CDR3: TGTGCCAGCAGCTCCCAGACTAGTCTCTCTGGGGCCAACGTCCTGACTTTC. This translates into CASSSQTSLSGANVLTF.

This chain joins TRBV5-1 and TRBJ2-5, with a weak D call TRBD1 (5 bases). Trimming removed 4 bases at V and 4 bases at J, with 14 bases between. CDR3 length: 14 residues. The germline CDR1 and CDR2 sequences are SGHRS and YFSETQ. The CDR3 is CASSDPRVRETQYF. CDR3 sequence (DNA): TGCGCCAGCAGCGACCCCAGGGTGAGAGAGACCCAGTACTTC.

This clone was seen just once. The chain couples TRBV5-4 to TRBJ1-3; D is undetermined. Germline CDR1 is SGHNT and CDR2 is YYREEE (reference sequence). This CDR3 region has 15 residues. Deletions cut 3 bases from V and 2 bases from J, with 12 bases between. CDR3 region: CASSSKTGAGNTIYF. The CDR3 region has the DNA TGTGCCAGCAGCTCGAAAACTGGCGCTGGAAACACCATATATTTT.

The V gene is TRBV7-9, the J gene TRBJ1-1, with TRBD1 matching over 9 bases. CDR1 and CDR2 (germline): SEHNR, FQNEAQ (reference sequence). The length of the CDR3 is 15 residues. Trimming cost V 5 bases and J 11 bases; bases outside gene matches: 15. The CDR3 protein is CASSQIRTGEFRAFF. The CDR3, as DNA: TGTGCCAGCAGCCAGATAAGGACAGGGGAGTTCCGCGCTTTCTTT.

The rearrangement uses TRBV9 and TRBJ2-5; 7 bases agree with TRBD2. The V gene's germline CDR1 is SGDLS and CDR2 YYNGEE. J lost 5 bases, V lost 0 bases, and 13 bases had no gene match. There are 17 residues in the CDR3. The CDR3 DNA is TGTGCCAGCAGCGTAGATGCGGGCGGGAGTGGATGGGAGACCCAGTACTTC. Protein sequence: CASSVDAGGSGWETQYF. The entire variable domain, with the rest obtained from reference TRBV9 and TRBJ2-5, is as follows: DSGVTQTPKHLITATGQRVTLRCSPRSGDLSVYWYQQSLDQGLQFLIQYYNGEERAKGNILERFSAQQFPDLHSELNLSSLELGDSALYFCASSVDAGGSGWETQYFGPGTRLLVL.

This clone was found once. The CDR3 nucleotides read TGTGCCAGCAGTAGACTAGCGGGGAGCTCCTACGAGCAGTACTTC. Translation gives CASSRLAGSSYEQYF. The V gene is TRBV6-6, the J gene TRBJ2-7, with 11 bases that match TRBD2. Germline CDR1 and CDR2: MNHNY and SVGAGI (reference sequence). The CDR3 runs 15 residues. The ends lost 5 bases at V and 0 bases at J; junction bases unmatched: 3.

The gene calls are TRBV28 and TRBJ1-3, with TRBD1 identical over 9 bases. V dropped 5 bases and J dropped 4; count of bases not matched to a gene: 6. Germline CDR1 MDHEN, CDR2 SYDVKM. CDR3 length: 15 residues. DNA for the CDR3: TGTGCCAGCAGTGCGCCACAGGGGGCAGGAAACACCATATATTTT. The encoded protein is CASSAPQGAGNTIYF.

J is TRBJ1-5 and V is TRBV6-5, with unresolved D. Germline V gene sequence: CDR1 MNHEY, CDR2 SVGAGI. The V gene lost 5 bases and the J gene lost 5 bases, with 10 bases spanning the gap. This CDR3 is built from 13 residues. DNA of the CDR3: TGTGCCAGCAGTGATATTAGGCATCAGCCCCAGCATTTT. Amino acid sequence: CASSDIRHQPQHF.

This sequence joins TRBV7-9 and TRBJ1-5; D remains ambiguous. The V end was cut by 4 bases, the J end by 6 bases, with 13 bases between. The CDR3 has 14 amino acids. The V gene's germline CDR1 is SEHNR and CDR2 FQNEAQ (reference sequence). The DNA for the CDR3 is TGTGCCAGCAGCTACAGCCCCGGCGGTCAGCCCCAGCATTTT. Protein product: CASSYSPGGQPQHF.

The chain has TRBV6-5 and TRBJ1-3; perhaps TRBD1 as D (6 bases). Trimming took 4 bases from V and 2 from J, leaving 15 bases between them. Germline CDR1 MNHEY, CDR2 SVGAGI. There are 16 residues in the CDR3. CDR3 sequence reads: CASSLRQAIAGNTIYF. CDR3 DNA sequence: TGTGCCAGCAGTTTACGACAGGCTATTGCTGGAAACACCATATATTTT.

This chain joins TRBV5-4 and TRBJ2-3; D is possibly TRBD1 (6 bases). Germline V gene sequence: CDR1 SGHNT, CDR2 YYREEE (reference sequence). The germline V and J ends were trimmed by 4 bases and 1 base, with 16 bases remaining between them. The CDR3 length is 16 residues. CDR3 DNA sequence: TGTGCCAGCAGCCCCCAAGGGAGACAGGGCACAGATACGCAGTATTTT. This translates into CASSPQGRQGTDTQYF.

CDR3 in DNA: TGTGCCAGCAGCCCTCTCCCCATAGCGGGAGAAGTCTACGAGCAGTACTTC. It yields the protein CASSPLPIAGEVYEQYF. The V call is TRBV5-4, the J call TRBJ2-7; 9 bases line up with TRBD2. V trimming: 4 bases; J trimming: 3 bases; junction bases outside the gene matches: 14. This CDR3 comprises 17 residues. The germline CDR1 and CDR2 sequences are SGHNT and YYREEE (reference sequence).

The V gene is TRBV10-3, the J gene TRBJ2-2, with D tentatively TRBD2 (5 bases). With 4 bases removed from V and 1 base from J, the gap between germline ends came to 7 bases. The CDR3 loop spans 14 amino acids. Germline CDR1 and CDR2: ENHRY and SYGVKD. The CDR3 loop reads CAISVRGNTGELFF. The DNA of the CDR3 is TGTGCCATCAGTGTACGGGGGAACACCGGGGAGCTGTTTTTT.